One sample yielded the 9 T cell receptor beta chains listed below, sequenced in a study of blood T cell repertoires in COVID-19. Generated by immunoSEQ multiplex PCR, the TCRdb table keeps only in-frame clones and is missing some. Among about 170,000 clones listed, around 84% were seen once. Sequencing was carried out using peripheral blood. The receptors derive from a man between 50 and 59 years old with active or convalescent COVID-19.

The V and J genes are TRBV20-1 and TRBJ2-7; 7 positions agree with TRBD1. After removal of 3 bases from V and 3 bases from J, the junction contained 5 bases not matched to a gene. The CDR3 consists of 13 residues. The germline V gene has CDR1 DFQATT and CDR2 SNEGSKA (reference sequence). The CDR3 loop reads CSASPGQNYEQYF. The DNA for the CDR3 is TGCAGTGCTAGTCCGGGACAGAACTACGAGCAGTACTTC.

The chain links TRBV28 to TRBJ2-2; 8 bases agree with TRBD1. The CDR3 spans 15 residues. The germline gives CDR1 MDHEN, CDR2 SYDVKM. After removal of 7 bases from V and 0 bases from J, the junction contained 4 bases not matched to a gene. CDR3 residues: CASKRGQANTGELFF. Written as DNA, the CDR3 is TGTGCCAGCAAACGGGGACAGGCGAACACCGGGGAGCTGTTTTTT.

This clone came up once. This rearrangement joins TRBV10-3 to TRBJ2-5; D may be TRBD1 (7 bases). Germline-derived CDR1 and CDR2 are ENHRY and SYGVKD. CDR3 length: 15 amino acids. The germline V and J ends were trimmed by 6 bases and 1 base, with 15 bases remaining between them. The DNA of the CDR3 is TGTGCCATCAGCGTGATTCAGGGGGGCCAAGAGACCCAGTACTTC. It yields the protein CAISVIQGGQETQYF.

This sequence joins TRBV24-1 and TRBJ2-1; 7 bases are shared with TRBD2. This CDR3 has 10 residues. The germline CDR1 and CDR2 sequences are KGHDR and SFDVKD. Trimming cost V 11 bases and J 8 bases; bases outside gene matches: 2. In DNA, the CDR3 is TGTGCCAAACGGGGGGATGAGCAGTTCTTC. This codes for CAKRGDEQFF.

The CDR3 loop is CASSRDRNTEAFF. In DNA, the CDR3 is TGTGCCAGCAGCCGAGACAGGAACACTGAAGCTTTCTTT. The V call is TRBV3-1 (or the pseudogene TRBV3-2), the J call TRBJ1-1, with D maybe TRBD1 (5 bases). The germline V gene encodes CDR1 LGHDT and CDR2 YNNKEL (reference sequence). Trimming removed 4 bases from V and 1 base from J, with 7 bases in between. The CDR3 runs 13 residues.

For the CDR3, the DNA is TGTGCCAGCAGCCTGGGACAGGGTAATGAAGCTTTCTTT. Translated, it gives CASSLGQGNEAFF. V is TRBV7-9 and J is TRBJ1-1; 9 nucleotides match TRBD1. The CDR3 totals 13 residues. Germline V gene data show CDR1 as SEHNR and CDR2 as FQNEAQ (reference sequence). V shed 5 bases and J 7 bases; nucleotides not matched to a gene: 5.

This chain uses TRBV7-3 with TRBJ2-2; D is perhaps TRBD2 (5 bases). V was cut by 2 bases and J by 6 bases, with 7 bases left in between. The CDR3 is 13 residues long. Germline CDR1 and CDR2: SGHTA and FQGTGA. The CDR3 DNA reads TGTGCCAGCAGCTTAGGGCGGGCCGGGGAGCTGTTTTTT. Amino acid sequence: CASSLGRAGELFF. Complete variable domain (other parts from reference TRBV7-3 and TRBJ2-2): GAGVSQTPSNKVTEKGKYVELRCDPISGHTALYWYRQSLGQGPEFLIYFQGTGAADDSGLPNDRFFAVRPEGSVSTLKIQRTERGDSAVYLCASSLGRAGELFFGEGSRLTVL.

The V gene is TRBV11-2, the J gene TRBJ2-7; D is unclear. Trimming took off 1 base at V and 2 bases at J, with 6 bases between the two ends. CDR1 SGHAT and CDR2 FQNNGV come from the germline V gene. This CDR3 contains 13 residues. The CDR3 protein is CASSLAQTYEQYF. The CDR3 DNA sequence: TGTGCCAGCAGCTTAGCACAGACCTACGAGCAGTACTTC.

The V and J genes are TRBV19 and TRBJ2-1; TRBD2 agrees at 9 bases. With 2 bases clipped from V and 6 bases from J, the junction kept 5 bases outside the gene matches. In germline, CDR1 is LNHDA, CDR2 SQIVND (reference sequence). This CDR3 is 15 amino acids long. This chain's CDR3 is CASSILGTSSNEQFF. The CDR3 DNA is TGTGCCAGTAGTATACTCGGGACTAGCAGCAATGAGCAGTTCTTC.